The 26 T cell receptor beta chains in this list originate from one sample, sequenced in a study of CD8 T cells in Susac syndrome. Reverse transcription of about 0.5 to 1 ug RNA used random hexamers. In TCRdb, the immunoSEQ multiplex PCR reads were re-called with MiXCR into one record per CDR3 protein. The sample has about 69,000 distinct CDR3 sequences, approximately 95% seen once. The source material was CD8+ T cells from PBMCs. The receptors derive from a human donor in good health.

The DNA of the CDR3 is TGTGCCAGCACCCCGATAAGAGACAGCTACAATGAGCAGTTCTTC. This codes for CASTPIRDSYNEQFF. This chain connects TRBV6-2 or TRBV6-3 to TRBJ2-1; D perhaps matches TRBD1 (5 bases). Germline values: CDR1 MNHEY, CDR2 SVGEGT. Trimming shortened V by 7 bases and J by 3 bases, and 16 bases separated the two germline ends. The CDR3 spans 15 residues.

The rearrangement joins TRBV29-1 to TRBJ2-1; no reliable D call. Germline V CDR1 and CDR2: SQVTM, ANQGSEA. Trimming shortened V by 0 bases and J by 4 bases, and 7 bases separated the two germline ends. The CDR3 runs to 13 residues. DNA for the CDR3: TGCAGCGTTGAAGATTCAACGTACAATGAGCAGTTCTTC. Translation: CSVEDSTYNEQFF.

This chain joins TRBV11-2 and TRBJ2-3; no reliable D call. Trimming stripped 5 bases from V and 4 bases from J, with 10 bases between. There are 13 residues in the CDR3. Germline loops: CDR1 SGHAT, CDR2 FQNNGV. The DNA for the CDR3 is TGTGCCAGCAGCACCTCGCCTTCAGATACGCAGTATTTT. The encoded protein is CASSTSPSDTQYF.

The CDR3 sequence is CASSVWGTMNTEAFF. The CDR3 DNA reads as TGTGCCAGCAGCGTCTGGGGGACTATGAACACTGAAGCTTTCTTT. The J gene is TRBJ1-1, the V gene TRBV9; D might be TRBD1 (5 bases). V shed 2 bases and J shed 0 bases, with 11 bases lying between them. CDR3 length: 15 amino acids. Germline values: CDR1 SGDLS, CDR2 YYNGEE.

This rearrangement joins TRBV13 to TRBJ1-4; 9 bases are shared with TRBD1. The CDR3 has 15 amino acids. Germline loops: CDR1 PRHDT, CDR2 FYEKMQ (reference sequence). The V gene end was trimmed by 4 bases and the J gene end by 4 bases; junction bases not matched to a gene: 4. The CDR3 spells CASSSRTGVNEKLFF. In DNA, the CDR3 is TGTGCCAGCAGCTCCCGGACAGGGGTTAATGAAAAACTGTTTTTT.

V and J are TRBV6-1 and TRBJ1-1; TRBD1 matches 10 bases. V lost 8 bases and J lost 0; bases outside the gene matches: 9. This CDR3 comprises 16 residues. Germline V gives CDR1 MNHNS, CDR2 SASEGT. The CDR3 DNA follows: TGTGCCAGCTGGGACCGGGACAGGGGCTTGAACACTGAAGCTTTCTTT. It is translated as CASWDRDRGLNTEAFF.

The J gene is TRBJ2-3, the V gene TRBV7-3; a weak D match, TRBD2 (5 bases). The germline gives CDR1 SGHTA, CDR2 FQGTGA. The V and J ends lost 4 bases and 1 base respectively, with 9 bases between them. The CDR3 is 14 residues long. CDR3 in amino acids: CASSSLGGTDTQYF. The CDR3 DNA is TGTGCCAGCAGCTCCCTCGGGGGCACAGATACGCAGTATTTT.

This clonotype was detected a few times. The chain is built from TRBV5-1 and TRBJ2-1; TRBD2 might be the D (6 bases). Germline lookup yields CDR1 SGHRS and CDR2 YFSETQ. CDR3 length: 15 residues. V lost 4 bases and J 5 bases, leaving 16 bases between the germline ends. The DNA for the CDR3 is TGCGCCAGCAGCGCCAGGGAGGTGGGAAACAATGAGCAGTTCTTC. The encoded protein is CASSAREVGNNEQFF. Full variable domain (outside the CDR3, taken from reference TRBV5-1 and TRBJ2-1): KAGVTQTPRYLIKTRGQQVTLSCSPISGHRSVSWYQQTPGQGLQFLFEYFSETQRNKGNFPGRFSGRQFSNSRSEMNVSTLELGDSALYLCASSAREVGNNEQFFGPGTRLTVL.

V and J are TRBV4-1 and TRBJ2-5; tentatively, D is TRBD1 (5 bases). With 1 base removed from V and 5 bases from J, the gap between germline ends came to 14 bases. Germline-derived CDR1 and CDR2 are MGHRA and YSYEKL. This CDR3 has 15 residues. CDR3 coding DNA: TGCGCCAGCAGCCAAGGGGTGCAGGGATGGGAGACCCAGTACTTC. Protein product: CASSQGVQGWETQYF.

The sample holds one count of this clonotype. The genes are TRBV13 and TRBJ2-3; TRBD2 matches at 7 bases. Germline trimming cut 5 bases from V and 2 bases from J; bases unmatched to any gene: 4. The CDR3 covers 14 residues. Germline CDR1 reads PRHDT; CDR2 reads FYEKMQ (reference sequence). In DNA, the CDR3 is TGTGCCAGCAGCCCGCGGGACTACACAGATACGCAGTATTTT. Encoded protein: CASSPRDYTDTQYF.

V gene TRBV3-1 combines with J gene TRBJ2-2; a weak D match, TRBD1 (6 bases). Trimming shortened V by 7 bases and J by 4 bases, and 13 bases separated the two germline ends. The V gene's germline CDR1 is LGHDT and CDR2 YNNKEL (reference sequence). The CDR3 length is 14 residues. CDR3 in DNA: TGTGCCAGCAACCCAGAGGACAGCACCGGGGAGCTGTTTTTT. It yields the protein CASNPEDSTGELFF.

The chain links TRBV20-1 to TRBJ1-5, with 7 bases aligning to TRBD1. CDR1 and CDR2 from the germline V gene are DFQATT and SNEGSKA (reference sequence). Losses at the gene ends were 1 base for V and 7 bases for J; bases not matched to a gene: 7. The CDR3 loop spans 14 amino acids. The CDR3 sequence: CSARVDQGVQPQHF. The CDR3 DNA reads as TGCAGTGCTAGAGTAGACCAGGGGGTACAGCCCCAGCATTTT.

The genes are TRBV6-2 or TRBV6-3 and TRBJ2-5; 7 bases are shared with TRBD2. This CDR3 spans 13 amino acids. From germline, CDR1 is MNHEY and CDR2 SVGEGT. With 8 bases clipped from V and 2 bases from J, the junction kept 5 bases outside the gene matches. Here the CDR3 reads CASGREAQETQYF. In nucleotides, the CDR3 is TGTGCCAGCGGCCGGGAGGCTCAAGAGACCCAGTACTTC.

The chain is built from TRBV27 and TRBJ2-1; TRBD1 matches 7 bases. CDR3 length: 16 amino acids. Germline lookup yields CDR1 MNHEY and CDR2 SMNVEV (reference sequence). V dropped 0 bases and J dropped 4; count of bases not matched to a gene: 6. As DNA, the CDR3 is TGTGCCAGCAGTTTATCAATGGGGGACAGTTACAATGAGCAGTTCTTC. It specifies CASSLSMGDSYNEQFF.

The J gene is TRBJ2-7, the V gene TRBV12-3 or TRBV12-4; D may match TRBD1 or TRBD2 (5 bases each). The CDR3 covers 14 residues. Trimming cost V 7 bases and J 0 bases, with 13 bases left between them. CDR3 nucleotide sequence: TGTGCCAGCACCCCGGGGCCGATCTCCTACGAGCAGTACTTC. Translation: CASTPGPISYEQYF.

As for this clonotype: One end of the junction is discordant with germline, which a read error may explain. The V gene is TRBV28, the J gene TRBJ2-7, with 7 bases identical to TRBD2. This CDR3 comprises 11 residues. Germline V lookup: CDR1 MDHEN, CDR2 SYDVKM. The CDR3 region is CASSFAGLADF. The CDR3 nucleotides are TGTGCCAGCAGTTTCGCAGGGCTAGCGGACTTC.

The rearrangement joins TRBV4-1 to TRBJ2-7, with 11 bases identical to TRBD2. V lost 3 bases and J lost 2; bases outside the gene matches: 6. This CDR3 has 16 residues. Germline V lookup: CDR1 MGHRA, CDR2 YSYEKL. The CDR3 region has the DNA TGCGCCAGCAGCCAGGCCCTAGCGGGGGGTACCTACGAGCAGTACTTC. Translating gives CASSQALAGGTYEQYF.

This chain uses TRBV29-1 with TRBJ1-3, with D maybe TRBD1 (5 bases). This CDR3 contains 14 residues. The germline gives CDR1 SQVTM, CDR2 ANQGSEA. With 6 bases removed from V and 0 bases from J, the gap between germline ends came to 12 bases. CDR3 in DNA: TGCAGCGTATCGGACACCCGCTCTGGAAACACCATATATTTT. This codes for CSVSDTRSGNTIYF.

The chain has TRBV25-1 and TRBJ2-5, with TRBD1 identical over 10 bases. The CDR3 extends over 14 amino acids. The germline V gene has CDR1 MGHDK and CDR2 SYGVNS. V was pared by 5 bases and J by 4 bases, with 4 bases of the junction left unmatched. CDR3 nucleotides: TGTGCCAGCAGTCTGCGGACAGGGGGAGAGACCCAGTACTTC. Residues: CASSLRTGGETQYF.

The chain is built from TRBV4-1 and TRBJ2-6; unclear D gene. The CDR3 is made up of 13 amino acids. CDR1 is MGHRA, CDR2 YSYEKL, per germline. V lost 2 bases and J lost 11, with 10 bases in between. CDR3 in amino acids: CASSQISGHVLTF. CDR3 sequence (DNA): TGCGCCAGCAGCCAAATAAGTGGTCACGTCCTGACTTTC.

This clonotype appeared once. The chain combines TRBV6-6 with TRBJ1-5; D not resolved. Germline V gene sequence: CDR1 MNHNY, CDR2 SVGAGI (reference sequence). The ends were cut back, 2 bases at V and 0 bases at J, with 8 bases in the middle. This CDR3 is 15 amino acids long. The CDR3 spells CASSYGRYSNQPQHF. The CDR3 DNA reads as TGTGCCAGCAGTTACGGACGGTATAGCAATCAGCCCCAGCATTTT.

The chain links TRBV7-9 to TRBJ1-1; unclear D gene. Trimming took 8 bases from V and 4 from J, leaving 14 bases between them. The CDR3 contains 13 residues. Germline V gene lookup returns CDR1 SEHNR and CDR2 FQNEAQ (reference sequence). The CDR3 sequence is CASLLPGGTEAFF. Written as DNA, the CDR3 is TGTGCCAGCCTTCTCCCGGGCGGCACTGAAGCTTTCTTT.

This clonotype was detected once. The V gene is TRBV30, the J gene TRBJ2-6; TRBD1 aligns across 11 bases. Germline trimming cut 6 bases from V and 0 bases from J; bases unmatched to any gene: 13. This CDR3 is 19 amino acids long. From germline, CDR1 is GTSNPN and CDR2 SVGIG (reference sequence). The CDR3 reads CACFRDRGFLSSGANVLTF. The CDR3, as DNA: TGTGCCTGCTTCCGGGACAGGGGGTTTCTTAGCTCTGGGGCCAACGTCCTGACTTTC.

The chain recombines TRBV7-9 with TRBJ1-1, with 9 positions matching TRBD1. Germline CDR1 reads SEHNR; CDR2 reads FQNEAQ (reference sequence). This CDR3 spans 15 amino acids. V shed 5 bases and J 5 bases; nucleotides not matched to a gene: 9. The DNA of the CDR3 is TGTGCCAGCAGCAAGACCGGGACAGGGCCGACTGAAGCTTTCTTT. Protein: CASSKTGTGPTEAFF.

CDR3 residues: CASSYSTQGQGGYTF. The CDR3 region has the DNA TGTGCCAGCAGTTACTCAACGCAGGGGCAGGGTGGCTACACCTTC. The V call is TRBV6-6, the J call TRBJ1-2; the D gene is possibly TRBD1 (6 bases). The CDR3 has 15 amino acids. In germline, CDR1 is MNHNY, CDR2 SVGAGI (reference sequence). Between the trimmed V and J ends, which lost 0 bases and 7 bases, there was a span of 15 bases.

The chain has TRBV12-1 and TRBJ2-1. TRBV12-1 is termed a pseudogene. The CDR3 length is 11 residues. This CDR3 reads CASSSRNEQFF. Here the CDR3 DNA reads TGTGCCAGCAGCTCGAGAAATGAGCAGTTCTTC.